The 23 T cell receptor beta chains below come from one sample, sequenced in a study of radiation and T cells in renal cell carcinoma. Produced via immunoSEQ multiplex PCR; TCRdb's table is partial and in-frame only. The sample contains around 180,000 clones, approximately 90% of which appear only once. Specified time point: blood 4 weeks post-SBRT, at nephrectomy. Described treatment: 15 Gy SBRT to primary tumor, nephrectomy 4 weeks later. Material: blood, obtained from a patient whose treatment included radiotherapy and nephrectomy. The receptors originated from a woman in her 50s with renal cell carcinoma.

The chain recombines TRBV29-1 with TRBJ2-7, with 9 bases matching TRBD2. Germline V gene lookup returns CDR1 SQVTM and CDR2 ANQGSEA. The CDR3 runs to 13 residues. J gave up 2 bases and V 5 bases, and 4 bases lay outside the gene matches. This CDR3 reads CSVSGGGAYEQYF. Here the CDR3 DNA reads TGCAGCGTTTCCGGCGGGGGGGCCTACGAGCAGTACTTC.

This clone was picked up a small number of times. The chain has TRBV10-3 and TRBJ1-1; D is uncertain. This CDR3 contains 12 residues. V lost 0 bases and J lost 9, with 8 bases in between. Germline V lookup: CDR1 ENHRY, CDR2 SYGVKD. The CDR3, as DNA: TGTGCCATCAGTGAGTCGATACAGCAAGCTTTCTTT. As protein: CAISESIQQAFF.

The V gene is TRBV19, the J gene TRBJ1-5; 7 bases line up with TRBD1. The germline gives CDR1 LNHDA, CDR2 SQIVND (reference sequence). J lost 6 bases, V lost 6 bases, and 8 bases had no gene match. The CDR3 is 14 residues long. This chain's CDR3 is CASRITGDGQPQHF. The CDR3 nucleotides are TGTGCCAGTAGAATAACAGGGGACGGTCAGCCCCAGCATTTT.

This chain links TRBV18 with TRBJ1-5; D is unclear. Per germline, CDR1 KGHSH and CDR2 LQKENI. V dropped 3 bases and J dropped 3 bases, with 12 bases sitting between them. The CDR3 is made up of 15 amino acids. CDR3 nucleotides: TGTGCCAGCTCACCGTCTCCGGGAAACAATCAGCCCCAGCATTTT. Its protein product is CASSPSPGNNQPQHF.

The chain couples TRBV5-1 to TRBJ2-5; D remains ambiguous. Germline CDR1 reads SGHRS; CDR2 reads YFSETQ. V was trimmed by 1 base and J by 1 base, leaving 2 bases between them. There are 12 residues in the CDR3. The CDR3 sequence: CASSLTQETQYF. CDR3 nucleotide sequence: TGCGCCAGCAGCTTGACCCAAGAGACCCAGTACTTC.

V gene TRBV11-2 combines with J gene TRBJ1-2; unclear D gene. Trimming removed 2 bases from V and 4 bases from J, with 5 bases in between. Germline V gene data show CDR1 as SGHAT and CDR2 as FQNNGV. The CDR3 covers 12 residues. The CDR3 region is CASSLRSYGYTF. The CDR3 nucleotides read TGTGCCAGCAGCTTACGCAGCTATGGCTACACCTTC.

V usage is TRBV19 and J usage is TRBJ1-2, with 8 bases aligning to TRBD1. The CDR3 consists of 14 residues. Germline CDR1 is LNHDA and CDR2 is SQIVND (reference sequence). V gave up 10 bases and J gave up 1 base; unmatched junction bases: 8. As DNA, the CDR3 is TGTGCCACCACGACAGGGGCCAATAACTATGGCTACACCTTC. It is translated as CATTTGANNYGYTF.

The chain couples TRBV25-1 to TRBJ2-1; 7 bases match TRBD2. Germline lookup yields CDR1 MGHDK and CDR2 SYGVNS. This CDR3 is built from 15 residues. J gave up 1 base and V 10 bases, and 10 bases lay outside the gene matches. The CDR3 here is CATRPGGGSYNEQFF. CDR3 DNA sequence: TGTGCCACCAGACCGGGCGGGGGTTCCTACAATGAGCAGTTCTTC.

The CDR3 DNA is TGTGCCAGCAGTTTCTCCTCCCTTGGGGGTTTGGTTTTTCAAGCTTTCTTT. Encoded protein: CASSFSSLGGLVFQAFF. The chain has TRBV27 and TRBJ1-1; a possible D gene is TRBD1 (5 bases). V was pared by 3 bases and J by 9 bases, with 26 bases between. The CDR3 contains 17 residues. Germline CDR1 and CDR2: MNHEY and SMNVEV (reference sequence).

The chain is built from TRBV6-1 and TRBJ2-7; 9 bases align to TRBD1. The CDR3 covers 16 residues. Germline V lookup: CDR1 MNHNS, CDR2 SASEGT. The trim removed 0 bases at V and 3 bases at J, leaving 6 bases unmatched. CDR3 amino acids: CASSEAITGGLYEQYF. The CDR3 coding sequence is TGTGCCAGCAGTGAAGCAATCACAGGGGGCCTCTACGAGCAGTACTTC.

This clone was observed once. The J gene is TRBJ2-5, the V gene TRBV11-1; possible D gene TRBD2, 6 bases. Deletions cut 5 bases from V and 7 bases from J, with 11 bases between. Germline V gene sequence: CDR1 SGHAT, CDR2 FQDESV (reference sequence). CDR3 length: 12 amino acids. CDR3 protein: CASSALEGTQYF. The CDR3 region has the DNA TGTGCCAGCAGCGCCCTGGAGGGGACCCAGTACTTC. Full variable domain (remainder filled in from reference TRBV11-1 and TRBJ2-5): EAEVAQSPRYKITEKSQAVAFWCDPISGHATLYWYRQILGQGPELLVQFQDESVVDDSQLPKDRFSAERLKGVDSTLKIQPAELGDSAMYLCASSALEGTQYFGPGTRLLVL.

The chain links TRBV18 to TRBJ1-2, with 7 bases matching TRBD1. Germline loops: CDR1 KGHSH, CDR2 LQKENI. The CDR3 loop spans 16 amino acids. The V and J ends lost 3 bases and 1 base, in that order; junction bases with no gene match: 8. CDR3 sequence reads: CASSPLRNRGNYGYTF. CDR3 DNA: TGTGCCAGCTCACCGTTAAGAAACAGGGGTAACTATGGCTACACCTTC.

The V and J genes are TRBV25-1 and TRBJ2-1, with D maybe TRBD2 (5 bases). Germline V gives CDR1 MGHDK, CDR2 SYGVNS. This CDR3 has 15 residues. Trimming removed 8 bases at V and 3 bases at J, with 17 bases between. The CDR3 protein is CASSPVASYYNEQFF. CDR3 in DNA: TGTGCCAGCTCCCCTGTAGCGTCTTACTACAATGAGCAGTTCTTC. The whole variable domain, remainder taken from reference TRBV25-1 and TRBJ2-1, is EADIYQTPRYLVIGTGKKITLECSQTMGHDKMYWYQQDPGMELHLIHYSYGVNSTEKGDLSSESTVSRIRTEHFPLTLESARPSHTSQYLCASSPVASYYNEQFFGPGTRLTVL.

The chain links TRBV5-1 to TRBJ2-2, with D possibly being TRBD1 or TRBD2 (5 bases each). V was trimmed by 1 base and J by 3 bases, leaving 13 bases between them. Germline V gene data show CDR1 as SGHRS and CDR2 as YFSETQ. This CDR3 contains 16 residues. The CDR3 here is CASSLQGEVDTGELFF. CDR3 DNA sequence: TGCGCCAGCAGCTTGCAGGGAGAGGTAGACACCGGGGAGCTGTTTTTT.

DNA for the CDR3: TGTGCCAGCAACCCGTCGACAGGGAGGTCCTACGAGCAGTACTTC. Translating it yields CASNPSTGRSYEQYF. The gene calls are TRBV6-5 and TRBJ2-7, with a tentative D call TRBD1 (7 bases). V lost 7 bases, J lost 1 base, and 17 bases lay in between. Germline V gives CDR1 MNHEY, CDR2 SVGAGI. There are 15 residues in the CDR3.

The chain carries TRBV10-3 and TRBJ2-1; 10 bases match TRBD2. J gave up 9 bases and V 0 bases, and 8 bases lay outside the gene matches. Germline V gene lookup returns CDR1 ENHRY and CDR2 SYGVKD. The CDR3 runs to 16 residues. In DNA form, the CDR3 reads TGTGCCATCAGTGAGTCTAGCGGGGGGTTAAGAATTGAGCAGTTCTTC. It specifies CAISESSGGLRIEQFF.

The table lists this clone with a few counts. The sample carries other DNA sequences with the same CDR3. The chain employs TRBV18 and TRBJ1-1; no firm D call. The V end was cut by 2 bases, the J end by 1 base, with 5 bases between. This CDR3 is 13 amino acids long. Germline V gene data show CDR1 as KGHSH and CDR2 as LQKENI. Here the CDR3 reads CASSPRQNTEAFF. The CDR3 region has the DNA TGTGCCAGCTCACCAAGACAGAACACTGAAGCTTTCTTT. The entire variable domain, with the rest obtained from reference TRBV18 and TRBJ1-1, is as follows: NAGVMQNPRHLVRRRGQEARLRCSPMKGHSHVYWYRQLPEEGLKFMVYLQKENIIDESGMPKERFSAEFPKEGPSILRIQQVVRGDSAAYFCASSPRQNTEAFFGQGTRLTVV.

This chain connects TRBV5-5 to TRBJ1-1; D remains unclear. The V gene's germline CDR1 is SGHKS and CDR2 YYEKEE (reference sequence). The ends were cut back, 2 bases at V and 3 bases at J, with 8 bases in the middle. The CDR3 totals 13 residues. CDR3 coding DNA: TGTGCCAGCAGCTTTAAACGGGACACTGAAGCTTTCTTT. As protein: CASSFKRDTEAFF. The variable domain in full, with the rest retrieved from reference TRBV5-5 and TRBJ1-1, is DAGVTQSPTHLIKTRGQQVTLRCSPISGHKSVSWYQQVLGQGPQFIFQYYEKEERGRGNFPDRFSARQFPNYSSELNVNALLLGDSALYLCASSFKRDTEAFFGQGTRLTVV.

The chain has TRBV9 and TRBJ1-2; the D gene is possibly TRBD1 (6 bases). The V and J ends lost 0 bases and 4 bases respectively, with 7 bases between them. CDR3 length equals 13 residues. CDR1 and CDR2 from the germline V gene are SGDLS and YYNGEE. In DNA, the CDR3 is TGTGCCAGCAGCGTAGTGGGGGCCTATGGCTACACCTTC. It is translated as CASSVVGAYGYTF.

J is TRBJ1-2 and V is TRBV2; no firm D call. Trimming took 5 bases from V and 6 from J, leaving 13 bases between them. This CDR3 has 13 residues. Germline V gene sequence: CDR1 SNHLY, CDR2 FYNNEI. This CDR3 is CASSPARQDGYTF. The CDR3 nucleotides read TGTGCCAGCAGTCCAGCCAGGCAGGATGGCTACACCTTC.

This chain connects TRBV4-2 to TRBJ1-4, with a tentative D call TRBD1 (6 bases). V shed 5 bases and J shed 0 bases, with 16 bases lying between them. The CDR3 covers 17 residues. The V gene's germline CDR1 is LGHNA and CDR2 YNFKEQ. CDR3 sequence reads: CASSNSGGLATNEKLFF. For the CDR3, the DNA is TGTGCCAGCAGCAACTCGGGGGGGCTTGCAACTAATGAAAAACTGTTTTTT.

The CDR3 DNA sequence: TGTGCCAGCAGCTCTGTTGGACTAGGGGCCGATACGCAGTATTTT. This sequence encodes CASSSVGLGADTQYF. The V call is TRBV7-2, the J call TRBJ2-3; 7 nucleotides agree with TRBD2. The CDR3 extends over 15 amino acids. With 4 bases clipped from V and 6 bases from J, the junction kept 10 bases outside the gene matches. The germline CDR1 and CDR2 sequences are SGHTA and FQGNSA.

V is TRBV6-1 and J is TRBJ1-6; D unclear. V lost 6 bases to trimming and J lost 10 bases, with 13 bases between them. CDR1 is MNHNS and CDR2 is SASEGT in the germline V gene. The CDR3 is made up of 13 amino acids. CDR3 sequence reads: CASRQVAGSPLHF. The CDR3 coding sequence is TGTGCCAGCAGGCAGGTGGCGGGATCACCCCTCCACTTT.